This entry is about one TCR beta chain. Its antigen is undetermined. This table comes from immunoSEQ multiplex PCR, and its TCRdb copy is limited to in-frame clones, with some not included. Among 3,000 to 4,000 clones listed, approximately 74% were seen once. Germline values: CDR1 LNHNV, CDR2 YYDKDF (reference sequence). The V gene lost 0 bases and the J gene lost 10 bases, with 10 bases spanning the gap. The CDR3 has 14 residues. This sample stems from a study of tissue T cells after allogeneic stem cell transplantation. Steroid-refractory graft-versus-host disease after allogeneic hematopoietic cell transplant qualified adults for prospective research-autopsy enrollment. Study-wide results and caveats: Across patients, clones rarely overlapped, yet motif clusters were shared tissue-specifically. Alloreactivity or antigen specificity of tissue TCRs was not determined; some clones might be host cells.

The specimen was left colon tissue, collected at autopsy. This sequence joins TRBV15 and TRBJ1-6; D is ambiguous. The TCR originated in a male patient aged 60 or over with steroid-refractory graft-versus-host disease after an allogeneic stem cell transplant. Part of the T cells may come from the graft donor. Here the CDR3 reads CATSREAYGSPLHF. As DNA, the CDR3 is TGTGCCACCAGCAGAGAGGCATACGGCTCACCCCTCCACTTT.